The next 31 T cell receptor beta chains were all read from a single sample in a study of blood T cells in healthy people across ages. Through a sample-barcoded 5' primer and a J-beta primer mix, a second PCR was run for roughly 7 to 11 cycles. One entry per CDR3 protein, called by TCRdb with MiXCR from the 5' RACE reads. The repertoire has about 780,000 distinct CDR3 sequences, more than 35% of them found once; the top ten carry over 15%. The source material was blood. The receptors shown here come from a man at least 80 years old in good health.

In this sample, this clonotype turned up a few times. The chain is built from TRBV10-3 and TRBJ2-4, with D perhaps TRBD1 (6 bases). The V gene lost 5 bases and the J gene lost 15 bases, with 20 bases spanning the gap. The CDR3 has 13 residues. Germline CDR1 reads ENHRY; CDR2 reads SYGVKD. Here the CDR3 reads CAISLETEGVRYF. The CDR3 region has the DNA TGTGCCATCAGTTTGGAGACAGAGGGGGTTCGGTACTTC.

The chain recombines TRBV25-1 with TRBJ2-7; D may be TRBD2 (6 bases). Germline V gene data show CDR1 as MGHDK and CDR2 as SYGVNS. Trimming shortened V by 2 bases and J by 7 bases, and 15 bases separated the two germline ends. The CDR3 sequence is 14 residues long. In DNA, the CDR3 is TGTGCCAGCAGTGAACTACACGGAGGGGATGAGCAGTACTTC. This gives the protein CASSELHGGDEQYF.

The count of this clonotype is one. This chain links TRBV12-3 or TRBV12-4 with TRBJ1-1; 7 bases map to TRBD1. Unmatched junction bases numbered 14, after V lost 6 bases and J lost 4 bases. This CDR3 spans 16 amino acids. The CDR3 coding sequence is TGTGCCAGCAGCACATGGACAGACAGGGACGGCACTGAAGCTTTCTTT. This sequence encodes CASSTWTDRDGTEAFF.

The chain links TRBV20-1 to TRBJ2-7; TRBD1 might be the D (6 bases). The CDR3 is 16 residues long. Germline assignment: CDR1 DFQATT and CDR2 SNEGSKA (reference sequence). Trimming took 0 bases from V and 0 from J, leaving 15 bases between them. The CDR3 DNA is TGCAGTGCTAGAGATGGGGACAACCCCAGCTCCTACGAGCAGTACTTC. This gives the protein CSARDGDNPSSYEQYF.

The chain couples TRBV12-3 or TRBV12-4 to TRBJ1-2; D perhaps matches TRBD1 (5 bases). The CDR3 covers 13 residues. V lost 3 bases to trimming and J lost 6 bases, with 11 bases between them. In DNA, the CDR3 is TGTGCCAGCAGTTTGCGGGGGGTAGATGGCTACACCTTC. Its translation: CASSLRGVDGYTF.

This clonotype has a count of ten or more. CDR3 DNA sequence: TGCGCCAGCAGCCGGACCCGGACTAGCAGTAAAGATACGCAGTATTTT. As protein: CASSRTRTSSKDTQYF. The chain links TRBV4-3 to TRBJ2-3; 8 bases agree with TRBD2. This CDR3 has 16 amino acids. Trimming removed 4 bases from V and 5 bases from J; junction bases left unmatched: 11. From germline, CDR1 is LGHNA and CDR2 YSLEER.

This clonotype was picked up a small number of times. The chain employs TRBV5-1 and TRBJ1-6; D call uncertain. V lost 4 bases, J lost 7 bases, and 12 bases lay in between. Germline CDR1 is SGHRS and CDR2 is YFSETQ. CDR3 size: 14 residues. The CDR3 region is CASSPREANSPLHF. CDR3 nucleotide sequence: TGCGCCAGCAGCCCCCGGGAGGCGAATTCACCCCTCCACTTT.

This chain links TRBV20-1 with TRBJ2-1; TRBD2 agrees at 11 bases. J gave up 5 bases and V 5 bases, and 8 bases lay outside the gene matches. Germline V gene data show CDR1 as DFQATT and CDR2 as SNEGSKA (reference sequence). The CDR3 consists of 15 residues. The CDR3: CSAPETSGTHNEQFF. The CDR3 DNA is TGCAGTGCTCCTGAGACTAGCGGGACCCACAATGAGCAGTTCTTC.

This clonotype was seen a few times. The J gene is TRBJ2-3, the V gene TRBV6-2 or TRBV6-3; D uncertain. The CDR3 spans 14 residues. From germline, CDR1 is MNHEY and CDR2 SVGEGT. V dropped 7 bases and J dropped 2 bases, with 13 bases sitting between them. The CDR3 spells CASTDSPDTDTQYF. The CDR3 DNA sequence: TGTGCCAGCACGGATAGCCCAGACACAGATACGCAGTATTTT.

This clonotype appeared a few times. The chain links TRBV7-9 to TRBJ2-5; 12 nucleotides align to TRBD2. The CDR3 runs to 16 residues. Per germline, CDR1 SEHNR and CDR2 FQNEAQ (reference sequence). The J segment lost 5 bases and the V segment lost 7 bases, leaving 11 bases of the junction unmatched. The CDR3 DNA follows: TGTGCCAGCACTCCACTCCTAGCGGGGGGGCAGGAGACCCAGTACTTC. As protein: CASTPLLAGGQETQYF.

This clonotype was observed a single time. The chain joins TRBV27 to TRBJ2-1; 12 nucleotides agree with TRBD2. Germline assignment: CDR1 MNHEY and CDR2 SMNVEV (reference sequence). After removal of 6 bases from V and 6 bases from J, the junction contained 12 bases not matched to a gene. The CDR3 runs 17 residues. CDR3 bases: TGTGCCAGCAGCCTCCTAGCGGGAGGGATTCTGATCAATGAGCAGTTCTTC. As protein: CASSLLAGGILINEQFF.

The V call is TRBV6-2 or TRBV6-3, the J call TRBJ2-3; no clear D. Germline CDR1 reads MNHEY; CDR2 reads SVGEGT. V shed 6 bases and J shed 4 bases, with 14 bases lying between them. There are 14 residues in the CDR3. The CDR3 protein is CASSLLITSDTQYF. In DNA, the CDR3 is TGTGCCAGCAGCCTCCTTATTACTTCAGATACGCAGTATTTT.

This chain connects TRBV3-1 to TRBJ2-5, with a weak D call TRBD2 (6 bases). Germline loops: CDR1 LGHDT, CDR2 YNNKEL (reference sequence). Trimming removed 0 bases at V and 4 bases at J, with 15 bases between. The length of the CDR3 is 16 residues. CDR3 nucleotides: TGTGCCAGCAGCCAAGACTTGGGACTGAGGGTAGAGACCCAGTACTTC. Protein product: CASSQDLGLRVETQYF.

A note on this clonotype: This may arise from a read error, as a much more abundant clone is one base away. This rearrangement joins TRBV20-1 to TRBJ1-2; D is ambiguous. The CDR3 covers 12 residues. Germline CDR1 is DFQATT and CDR2 is SNEGSKA (reference sequence). The CDR3 nucleotides read TGCATTGCTAGTGTCGCCGGGGATGGCTACACCTTC. Translated: CIASVAGDGYTF.

The J gene is TRBJ1-2, the V gene TRBV6-1; possibly TRBD1 for D (5 bases). The germline CDR1 and CDR2 sequences are MNHNS and SASEGT. CDR3 length: 16 residues. The V end lost 7 bases, the J end lost 0 bases, and 18 bases lay between the germline ends. In DNA, the CDR3 is TGTGCCAGCACCTCTATGCGGACACCAGCTAACTATGGCTACACCTTC. This encodes CASTSMRTPANYGYTF.

This clonotype has more than one count but fewer than ten. V and J are TRBV30 and TRBJ1-2; TRBD1 matches at 9 bases. Germline CDR1 reads GTSNPN; CDR2 reads SVGIG (reference sequence). This CDR3 is 14 amino acids long. J gave up 4 bases and V 4 bases, and 7 bases lay outside the gene matches. CDR3 nucleotides: TGTGCCTGGACCATTGACAGGGGGTTCTATGGCTACACCTTC. Encoded protein: CAWTIDRGFYGYTF.

This clonotype has a handful of counts. The CDR3 DNA reads as TGCAGCGTGGCTCACAGGGCGGGCTACGAGCAGTACTTC. Encoded protein: CSVAHRAGYEQYF. The chain is built from TRBV29-1 and TRBJ2-7, with D perhaps matching TRBD1 (6 bases). The CDR3 extends over 13 amino acids. With 6 bases removed from V and 3 bases from J, the gap between germline ends came to 15 bases. Germline CDR1 and CDR2: SQVTM and ANQGSEA.

V is TRBV20-1 and J is TRBJ2-1, with D tentatively TRBD2 (6 bases). V was cut by 5 bases and J by 8 bases, with 22 bases left in between. CDR3 length: 15 amino acids. From germline, CDR1 is DFQATT and CDR2 SNEGSKA (reference sequence). CDR3 amino acids: CSALSGTRGIDEQFF. Written as DNA, the CDR3 is TGCAGTGCTCTCTCCGGGACCCGCGGGATCGATGAGCAGTTCTTC.

The chain links TRBV27 to TRBJ2-5, with D hard to call. TRBJ2-7 explains the end of the DNA better; the J call may be wrong. CDR1 and CDR2 (germline): MNHEY, SMNVEV (reference sequence). The CDR3 loop spans 11 amino acids. The CDR3 nucleotides are TGTGCCAGCAGTCTTCCCTACGAGCAGTACTTC. Residues: CASSLPYEQYF.

The chain uses TRBV7-3 and TRBJ1-4, with TRBD1 matching over 7 bases. CDR3 size: 18 residues. With V trimmed by 2 bases and J by 0 bases, 9 bases remained unmatched. CDR1 is SGHTA and CDR2 is FQGTGA in the germline V gene. CDR3 region: CASSLSGTAFTTNEKLFF. The CDR3 DNA sequence: TGTGCCAGCAGCTTATCCGGGACAGCATTTACAACTAATGAAAAACTGTTTTTT.

The chain joins TRBV5-1 to TRBJ2-1; 8 nucleotides match TRBD2. The V and J ends lost 4 bases and 9 bases, in that order; junction bases with no gene match: 9. Germline V CDR1 and CDR2: SGHRS, YFSETQ. This CDR3 is 14 amino acids long. The CDR3 nucleotides are TGCGCCAGCAGCCAAAGCGGGAGCTCGGCTGAGCAGTTCTTC. Protein product: CASSQSGSSAEQFF.

V is TRBV6-5 and J is TRBJ1-4; no firm D call. The V and J ends lost 6 bases and 0 bases respectively, with 11 bases between them. The CDR3 is 15 amino acids. Germline V lookup: CDR1 MNHEY, CDR2 SVGAGI. CDR3 in amino acids: CASRWTAATNEKLFF. CDR3 sequence (DNA): TGTGCCAGCAGGTGGACCGCAGCAACTAATGAAAAACTGTTTTTT.

With respect to this clonotype: Relative to the germline gene, one junction end is altered; a read error may explain this. The DNA for the CDR3 is TGTGCCAGCAGTGACGACACGCTGGGAGCAGATACGGAGTATTTT. This translates into CASSDDTLGADTEYF. This chain uses TRBV12-3 or TRBV12-4 with TRBJ2-3, with a tentative D call TRBD2 (5 bases). CDR3 length equals 15 residues.

This clonotype was picked up many times. This chain connects TRBV2 to TRBJ2-1; D is perhaps TRBD2 (7 bases). Trimming took off 10 bases at V and 9 bases at J, with 13 bases between the two ends. CDR1 SNHLY and CDR2 FYNNEI come from the germline V gene. The CDR3 length is 11 residues. The CDR3 sequence is CATEGGGEQFF. The CDR3 nucleotides are TGTGCCACCGAAGGGGGGGGTGAGCAGTTCTTC.

On this clonotype itself: A much larger clone differs from this one at a single base, so this may be a read error. The chain is built from TRBV7-2 and TRBJ2-5; possibly TRBD1 or TRBD2 for D (5 bases each). This CDR3 has 13 residues. Germline-derived CDR1 and CDR2 are SGHTA and FQGNSA. V was pared by 7 bases and J by 11 bases, with 20 bases between. The chain's CDR3 is CASNWGWTYGQYF. CDR3 nucleotides: TGTGCCAGCAACTGGGGGTGGACCTACGGGCAGTACTTC.

This sequence joins TRBV11-3 and TRBJ2-1; D is possibly TRBD1 (6 bases). V gave up 4 bases and J gave up 5 bases, with 15 bases separating them. The germline V gene encodes CDR1 SGHNT and CDR2 YENEEA. The CDR3 is 15 amino acids. CDR3 region: CASSWGRQVNNEQFF. CDR3 DNA sequence: TGTGCCAGCAGCTGGGGGCGGCAGGTCAACAATGAGCAGTTCTTC.

This chain links TRBV5-1 with TRBJ2-5; D remains unclear. Germline V gives CDR1 SGHRS, CDR2 YFSETQ. V gave up 0 bases and J gave up 11 bases, with 20 bases separating them. The CDR3 is made up of 15 amino acids. CDR3 protein: CASSLVGSRSYGQYF. The CDR3 bases are TGCGCCAGCAGCTTGGTTGGATCACGATCCTACGGGCAGTACTTC.

This clonotype was detected only a few times. The chain has TRBV25-1 and TRBJ1-1; 9 bases agree with TRBD1. CDR3 size: 15 residues. Germline trimming cut 3 bases from V and 6 bases from J; bases unmatched to any gene: 8. CDR1 is MGHDK and CDR2 is SYGVNS in the germline V gene. The CDR3 nucleotides are TGTGCCAGCAGTGAGCCGGGACAGGGAGTATCTGAAGCTTTCTTT. This translates into CASSEPGQGVSEAFF.

The rearrangement joins TRBV27 to TRBJ1-5; D gene unclear. V gave up 9 bases and J gave up 2 bases, with 14 bases separating them. Germline V gives CDR1 MNHEY, CDR2 SMNVEV (reference sequence). The CDR3 spans 14 residues. The DNA for the CDR3 is TGTGCCAGAAACGGGCAGGCCTGCAATCAGCCCCAGCATTTT. Protein product: CARNGQACNQPQHF.

The chain joins TRBV9 to TRBJ2-7; D is ambiguous. Germline values: CDR1 SGDLS, CDR2 YYNGEE. The CDR3 totals 13 residues. Between the trimmed V and J ends, which lost 0 bases and 0 bases, there was a span of 4 bases. The CDR3 nucleotides are TGTGCCAGCAGCGTAGACACCTCCTACGAGCAGTACTTC. Protein sequence: CASSVDTSYEQYF.

Ten or more counts support this clonotype. V gene TRBV29-1 combines with J gene TRBJ2-7; D is ambiguous. Trimming stripped 6 bases from V and 6 bases from J, with 18 bases between. CDR3 length equals 13 residues. Germline V gene sequence: CDR1 SQVTM, CDR2 ANQGSEA. CDR3 protein: CSVVVVVGGEQYF. The DNA of the CDR3 is TGCAGCGTCGTGGTTGTAGTGGGTGGCGAGCAGTACTTC.